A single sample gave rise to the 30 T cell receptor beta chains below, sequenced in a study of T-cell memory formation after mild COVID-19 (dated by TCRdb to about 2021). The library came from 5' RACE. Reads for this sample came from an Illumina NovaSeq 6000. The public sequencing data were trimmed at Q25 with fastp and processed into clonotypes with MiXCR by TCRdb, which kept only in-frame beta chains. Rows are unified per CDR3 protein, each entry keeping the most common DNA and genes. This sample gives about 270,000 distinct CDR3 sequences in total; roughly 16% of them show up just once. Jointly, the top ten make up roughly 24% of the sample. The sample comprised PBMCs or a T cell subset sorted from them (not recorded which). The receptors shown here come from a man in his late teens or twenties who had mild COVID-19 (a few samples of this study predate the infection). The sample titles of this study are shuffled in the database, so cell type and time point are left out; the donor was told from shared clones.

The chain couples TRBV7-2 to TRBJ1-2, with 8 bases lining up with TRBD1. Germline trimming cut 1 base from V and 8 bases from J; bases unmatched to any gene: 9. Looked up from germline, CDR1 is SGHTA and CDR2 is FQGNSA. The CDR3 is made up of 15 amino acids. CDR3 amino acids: CASSLGGTRTGGYTF. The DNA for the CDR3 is TGTGCCAGCAGCTTAGGGGGCACCCGGACAGGGGGCTACACCTTC.

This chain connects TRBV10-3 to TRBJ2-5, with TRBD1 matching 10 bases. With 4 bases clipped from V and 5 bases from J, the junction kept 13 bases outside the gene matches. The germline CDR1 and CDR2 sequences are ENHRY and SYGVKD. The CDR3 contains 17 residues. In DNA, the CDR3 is TGTGCCATCAGTGCCGCTGCCGGGACAGGGGCGAGGGAGACCCAGTACTTC. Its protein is CAISAAAGTGARETQYF.

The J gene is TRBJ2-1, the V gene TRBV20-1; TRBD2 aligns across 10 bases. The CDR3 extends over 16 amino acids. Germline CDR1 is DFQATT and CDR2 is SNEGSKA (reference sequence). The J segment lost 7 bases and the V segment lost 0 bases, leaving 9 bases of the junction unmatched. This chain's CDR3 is CSARDGGAGGRNEQFF. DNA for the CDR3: TGCAGTGCTAGAGATGGGGGAGCGGGGGGGAGAAATGAGCAGTTCTTC.

The CDR3 DNA sequence: TGTGCCAGCAGCTTAGATCGGCGAGCGGACACAGATACGCAGTATTTT. Protein product: CASSLDRRADTDTQYF. This chain joins TRBV7-9 and TRBJ2-3; possibly TRBD2 for D (5 bases). V dropped 1 base and J dropped 2 bases, with 13 bases sitting between them. The CDR3 loop spans 16 amino acids. The germline V gene has CDR1 SEHNR and CDR2 FQNEAQ (reference sequence). The variable domain in full, with the rest retrieved from reference TRBV7-9 and TRBJ2-3, is DTGVSQNPRHKITKRGQNVTFRCDPISEHNRLYWYRQTLGQGPEFLTYFQNEAQLEKSRLLSDRFSAERPKGSFSTLEIQRTEQGDSAMYLCASSLDRRADTDTQYFGPGTRLTVL.

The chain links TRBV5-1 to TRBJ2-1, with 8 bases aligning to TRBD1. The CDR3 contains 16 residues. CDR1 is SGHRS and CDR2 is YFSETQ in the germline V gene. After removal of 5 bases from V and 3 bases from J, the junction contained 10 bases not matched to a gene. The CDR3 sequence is CASRDRQGPLYNEQFF. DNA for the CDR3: TGCGCCAGCAGAGACCGACAGGGGCCACTCTACAATGAGCAGTTCTTC.

CDR3 loop: CASSSGQGNTPYQETQYF. For the CDR3, the DNA is TGTGCCAGCAGCTCCGGACAGGGTAATACCCCGTACCAAGAGACCCAGTACTTC. The chain carries TRBV7-9 and TRBJ2-5, with TRBD1 matching 8 bases. The J segment lost 0 bases and the V segment lost 4 bases, leaving 13 bases of the junction unmatched. CDR3 length: 18 residues. Germline CDR1 is SEHNR and CDR2 is FQNEAQ (reference sequence). Supplemented by reference TRBV7-9 and TRBJ2-5, the full variable domain reads DTGVSQNPRHKITKRGQNVTFRCDPISEHNRLYWYRQTLGQGPEFLTYFQNEAQLEKSRLLSDRFSAERPKGSFSTLEIQRTEQGDSAMYLCASSSGQGNTPYQETQYFGPGTRLLVL.

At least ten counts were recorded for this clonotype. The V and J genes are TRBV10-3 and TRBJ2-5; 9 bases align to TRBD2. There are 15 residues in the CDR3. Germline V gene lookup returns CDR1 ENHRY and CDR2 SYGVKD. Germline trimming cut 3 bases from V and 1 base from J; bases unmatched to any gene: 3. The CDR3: CAISEGGGVQETQYF. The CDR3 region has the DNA TGTGCCATCAGTGAAGGCGGGGGGGTCCAAGAGACCCAGTACTTC.

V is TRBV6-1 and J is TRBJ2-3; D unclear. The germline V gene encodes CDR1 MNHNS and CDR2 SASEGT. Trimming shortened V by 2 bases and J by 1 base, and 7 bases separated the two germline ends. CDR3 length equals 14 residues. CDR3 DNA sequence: TGTGCCAGCAGTGAAATTGGGGGCACAGATACGCAGTATTTT. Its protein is CASSEIGGTDTQYF.

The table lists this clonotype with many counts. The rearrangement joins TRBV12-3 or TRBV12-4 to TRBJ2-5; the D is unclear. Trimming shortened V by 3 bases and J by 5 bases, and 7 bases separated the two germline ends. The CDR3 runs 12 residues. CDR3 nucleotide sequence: TGTGCCAGCAGTTTTAGGAAGGAGACCCAGTACTTC. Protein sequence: CASSFRKETQYF.

The CDR3 DNA sequence: TGTGCCAGCAGCGTAGGGGCAGCTACTAGCACAGATACGCAGTATTTT. Amino acids: CASSVGAATSTDTQYF. This chain joins TRBV9 and TRBJ2-3; no clear D. Germline CDR1 and CDR2: SGDLS and YYNGEE. The CDR3 extends over 16 amino acids. V shed 0 bases and J shed 0 bases, with 11 bases lying between them.

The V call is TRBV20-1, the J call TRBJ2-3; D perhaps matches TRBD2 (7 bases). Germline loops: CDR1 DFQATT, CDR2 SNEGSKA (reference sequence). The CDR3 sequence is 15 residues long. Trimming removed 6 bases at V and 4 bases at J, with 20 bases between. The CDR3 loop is CSASGWGGRADTQYF. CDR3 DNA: TGCAGTGCCAGCGGTTGGGGGGGGCGGGCAGATACGCAGTATTTT.

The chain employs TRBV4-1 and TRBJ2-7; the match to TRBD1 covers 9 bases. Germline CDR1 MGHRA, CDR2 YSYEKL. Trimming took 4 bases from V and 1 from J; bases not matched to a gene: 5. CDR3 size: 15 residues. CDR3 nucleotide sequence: TGCGCCAGCAGCCCAGCCGGGACAGGGTCCTACGAGCAGTACTTC. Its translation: CASSPAGTGSYEQYF.

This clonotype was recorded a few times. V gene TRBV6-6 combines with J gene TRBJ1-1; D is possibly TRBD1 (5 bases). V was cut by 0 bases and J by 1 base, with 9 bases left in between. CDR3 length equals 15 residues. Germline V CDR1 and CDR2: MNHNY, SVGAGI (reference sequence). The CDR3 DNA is TGTGCCAGCAGTTACTCCCGGGACGGGAACACTGAAGCTTTCTTT. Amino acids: CASSYSRDGNTEAFF.

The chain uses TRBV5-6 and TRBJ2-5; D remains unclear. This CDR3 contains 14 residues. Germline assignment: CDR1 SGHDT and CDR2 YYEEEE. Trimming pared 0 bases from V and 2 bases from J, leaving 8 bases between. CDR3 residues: CASSLEEGQETQYF. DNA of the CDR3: TGTGCCAGCAGCTTGGAGGAAGGTCAAGAGACCCAGTACTTC.

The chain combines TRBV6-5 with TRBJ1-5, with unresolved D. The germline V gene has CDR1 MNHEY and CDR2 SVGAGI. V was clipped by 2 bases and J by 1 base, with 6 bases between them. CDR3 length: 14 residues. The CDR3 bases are TGTGCCAGCAGTTACACGGCCAGCAATCAGCCCCAGCATTTT. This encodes CASSYTASNQPQHF.

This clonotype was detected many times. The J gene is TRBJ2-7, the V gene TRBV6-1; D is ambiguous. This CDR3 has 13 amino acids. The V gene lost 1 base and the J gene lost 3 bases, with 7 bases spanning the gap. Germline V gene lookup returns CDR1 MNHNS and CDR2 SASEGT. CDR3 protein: CASSEGDLYEQYF. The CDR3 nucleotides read TGTGCCAGCAGTGAAGGAGACCTCTACGAGCAGTACTTC.

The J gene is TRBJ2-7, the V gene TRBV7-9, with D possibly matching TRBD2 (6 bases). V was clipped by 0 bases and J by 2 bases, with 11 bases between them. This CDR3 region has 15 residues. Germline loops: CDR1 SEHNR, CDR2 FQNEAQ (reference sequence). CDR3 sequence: CASSLAGEVAYEQYF. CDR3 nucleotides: TGTGCCAGCAGCTTAGCAGGGGAGGTGGCCTACGAGCAGTACTTC.

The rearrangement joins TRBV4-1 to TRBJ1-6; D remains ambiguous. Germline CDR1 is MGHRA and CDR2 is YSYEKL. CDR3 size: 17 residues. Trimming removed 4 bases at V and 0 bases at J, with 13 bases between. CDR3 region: CASSRGRADSYNSPLHF. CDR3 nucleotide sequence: TGCGCCAGCAGCCGAGGGAGGGCGGACTCCTATAATTCACCCCTCCACTTT.

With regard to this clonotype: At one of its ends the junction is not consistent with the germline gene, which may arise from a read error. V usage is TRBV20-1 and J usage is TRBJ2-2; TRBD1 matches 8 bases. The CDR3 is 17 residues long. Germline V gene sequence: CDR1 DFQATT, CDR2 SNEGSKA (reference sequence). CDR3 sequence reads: CSAQKGAGGVYTGELFF. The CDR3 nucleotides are TGCAGTGCCCAGAAGGGGGCAGGGGGCGTCTACACCGGGGAGCTGTTTTTC.

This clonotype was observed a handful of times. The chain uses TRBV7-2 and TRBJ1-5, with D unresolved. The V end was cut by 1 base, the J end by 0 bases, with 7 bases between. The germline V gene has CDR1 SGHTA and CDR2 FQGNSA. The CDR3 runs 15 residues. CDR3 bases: TGTGCCAGCAGCTTAGACGGTTATAGCAATCAGCCCCAGCATTTT. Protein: CASSLDGYSNQPQHF.

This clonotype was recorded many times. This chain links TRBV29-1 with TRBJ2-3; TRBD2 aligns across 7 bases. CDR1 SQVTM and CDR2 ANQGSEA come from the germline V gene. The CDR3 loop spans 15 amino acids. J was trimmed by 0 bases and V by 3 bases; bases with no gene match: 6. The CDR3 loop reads CSVDKAGASTDTQYF. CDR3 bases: TGCAGCGTTGATAAGGCGGGAGCCAGCACAGATACGCAGTATTTT.

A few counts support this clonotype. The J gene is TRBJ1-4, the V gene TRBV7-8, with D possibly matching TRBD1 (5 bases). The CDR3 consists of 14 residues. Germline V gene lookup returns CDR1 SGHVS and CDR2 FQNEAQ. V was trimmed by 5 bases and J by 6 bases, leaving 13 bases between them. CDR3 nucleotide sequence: TGTGCCAGCAGCCAGGGCTCGGGATATGAAAAACTGTTTTTT. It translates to CASSQGSGYEKLFF.

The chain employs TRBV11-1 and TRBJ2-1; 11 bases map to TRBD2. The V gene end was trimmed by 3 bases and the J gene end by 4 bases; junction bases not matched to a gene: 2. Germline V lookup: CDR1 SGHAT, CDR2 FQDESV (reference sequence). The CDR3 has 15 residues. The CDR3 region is CASSFGLAGYNEQFF. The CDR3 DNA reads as TGTGCCAGCAGCTTTGGACTAGCGGGTTACAATGAGCAGTTCTTC. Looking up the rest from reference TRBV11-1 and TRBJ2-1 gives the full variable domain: EAEVAQSPRYKITEKSQAVAFWCDPISGHATLYWYRQILGQGPELLVQFQDESVVDDSQLPKDRFSAERLKGVDSTLKIQPAELGDSAMYLCASSFGLAGYNEQFFGPGTRLTVL.

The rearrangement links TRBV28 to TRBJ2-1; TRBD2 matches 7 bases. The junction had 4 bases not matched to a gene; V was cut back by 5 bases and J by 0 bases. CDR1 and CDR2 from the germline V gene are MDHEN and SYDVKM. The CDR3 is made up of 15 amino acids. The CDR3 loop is CASSRGGGSYNEQFF. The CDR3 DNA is TGTGCCAGCAGTCGGGGCGGGGGCTCCTACAATGAGCAGTTCTTC.

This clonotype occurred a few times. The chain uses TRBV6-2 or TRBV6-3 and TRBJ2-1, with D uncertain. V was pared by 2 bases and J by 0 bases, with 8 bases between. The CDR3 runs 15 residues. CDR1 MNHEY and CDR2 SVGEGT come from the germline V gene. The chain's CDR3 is CASSYPVYSYNEQFF. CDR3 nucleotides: TGTGCCAGCAGTTACCCAGTATACTCCTACAATGAGCAGTTCTTC.

The CDR3 region has the DNA TGTGCCAGCAGCTCAAGACAGGACAACTATGGCTACACCTTC. Protein product: CASSSRQDNYGYTF. The chain recombines TRBV7-2 with TRBJ1-2; TRBD1 is a possible D gene (6 bases). This CDR3 contains 14 residues. V lost 4 bases to trimming and J lost 2 bases, with 11 bases between them. CDR1 and CDR2 from the germline V gene are SGHTA and FQGNSA.

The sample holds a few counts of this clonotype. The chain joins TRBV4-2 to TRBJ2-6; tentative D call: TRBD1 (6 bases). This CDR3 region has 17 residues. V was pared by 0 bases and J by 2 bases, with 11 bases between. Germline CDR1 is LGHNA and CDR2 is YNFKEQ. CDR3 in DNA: TGTGCCAGCAGCCAAGATCGCAGGGGCCCTGGGGCCAACGTCCTGACTTTC. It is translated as CASSQDRRGPGANVLTF.

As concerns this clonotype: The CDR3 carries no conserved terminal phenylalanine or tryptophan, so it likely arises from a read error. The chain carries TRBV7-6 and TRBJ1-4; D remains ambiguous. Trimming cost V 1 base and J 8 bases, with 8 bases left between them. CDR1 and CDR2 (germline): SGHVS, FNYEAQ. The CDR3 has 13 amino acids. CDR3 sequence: CASSLGTREKLFI. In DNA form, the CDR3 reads TGTGCCAGCAGCTTAGGGACCAGGGAAAAACTGTTTATT.

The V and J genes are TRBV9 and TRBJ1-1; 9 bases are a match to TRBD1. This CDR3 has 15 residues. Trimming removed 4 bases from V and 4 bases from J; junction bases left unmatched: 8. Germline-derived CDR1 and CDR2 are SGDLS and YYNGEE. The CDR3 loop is CASSPPGQGFTEAFF. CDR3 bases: TGTGCCAGCAGCCCTCCGGGACAGGGATTCACTGAAGCTTTCTTT.

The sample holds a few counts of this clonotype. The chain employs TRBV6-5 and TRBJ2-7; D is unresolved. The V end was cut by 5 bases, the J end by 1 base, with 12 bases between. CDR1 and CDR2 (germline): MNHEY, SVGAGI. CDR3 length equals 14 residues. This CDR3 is CASSPVGGSYEQYF. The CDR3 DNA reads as TGTGCCAGCAGTCCCGTTGGTGGATCCTACGAGCAGTACTTC.